A single sample is the source of the 28 T cell receptor beta chains below, sequenced in a study of T cells expressing NK-cell markers. From its re-call of the 5' RACE reads, TCRdb lists each CDR3 protein once, without DNA. Across over 100,000 distinct CDR3 sequences, the top ten clones capture under 20% of the sample. Sample: blood T cells: a sorted CD56 or NKG2C T cell subset, CD4+ or CD8+ T cells, or bulk PBMC T cells (not recorded which). The receptor source for this set is a woman aged 18-70 years in good health.

The V and J genes are TRBV30 and TRBJ2-2; the D gene TCRdb calls, TRBD1, cannot be checked with no DNA. Germline CDR1 reads GTSNPN; CDR2 reads SVGIG (reference sequence). The CDR3 runs to 13 residues. CDR3 sequence: CAWTPPGGGELFF.

The chain links TRBV4-3 to TRBJ2-3; TCRdb reports TRBD1, a call that lacks DNA to check it against. The CDR3 extends over 16 amino acids. The V gene's germline CDR1 is LGHNA and CDR2 YSLEER. Here the CDR3 reads CASSPLGQGSTDTQYF.

This chain joins TRBV5-6 and TRBJ1-5. The CDR3 covers 12 residues. Germline V gene lookup returns CDR1 SGHDT and CDR2 YYEEEE. This CDR3 reads CASSLMGQPQHF.

The rearrangement uses TRBV4-3 and TRBJ1-5. CDR3 length equals 14 residues. The germline gives CDR1 LGHNA, CDR2 YSLEER. The chain's CDR3 is CASSQDRGYQPQHF.

V is TRBV10-3 and J is TRBJ2-5; TCRdb lists TRBD2, though no DNA is available to test this call. The CDR3 contains 15 residues. In germline, CDR1 is ENHRY, CDR2 SYGVKD. CDR3 sequence reads: CAISESKDSQETQYF.

The V and J genes are TRBV6-1 and TRBJ2-6; as DNA is missing, the TRBD2 call by TCRdb cannot be tested. The CDR3 is 16 residues long. Germline V gene lookup returns CDR1 MNHNS and CDR2 SASEGT. The CDR3 here is CASMGLTNSGANVLTF.

The rearrangement links TRBV5-4 to TRBJ2-7; absent DNA, TCRdb's TRBD1 call cannot be checked. The CDR3 has 13 residues. The germline V gene encodes CDR1 SGHNT and CDR2 YYREEE (reference sequence). The CDR3 spells CASSPGHSYEQYF.

This chain uses TRBV24-1 with TRBJ2-1; the D call from TCRdb, TRBD2, cannot be confirmed without DNA. The CDR3 totals 16 residues. The germline V gene encodes CDR1 KGHDR and CDR2 SFDVKD. CDR3 residues: CATSGISGPSYNEQFF.

According to its frequency, this clonotype is medium-sized (0.01 to 0.1%). V is TRBV10-2 and J is TRBJ2-1; as DNA is missing, the TRBD1 call by TCRdb cannot be tested. Germline CDR1 WSHSY, CDR2 SAAADI. The CDR3 is 14 amino acids. CDR3 residues: CASSDIQGYNEQFF.

The rearrangement links TRBV27 to TRBJ2-7; TCRdb calls TRBD2, which cannot be checked without DNA. The CDR3 has 15 amino acids. Germline CDR1 and CDR2: MNHEY and SMNVEV (reference sequence). The CDR3 loop is CASSTRTSGSYEQYF.

V and J are TRBV5-4 and TRBJ1-5. Germline V gene lookup returns CDR1 SGHNT and CDR2 YYREEE (reference sequence). The CDR3 runs to 15 residues. The CDR3 loop reads CASSLGPGLGQPQHF. Complete variable domain (other parts from reference TRBV5-4 and TRBJ1-5): ETGVTQSPTHLIKTRGQQVTLRCSSQSGHNTVSWYQQALGQGPQFIFQYYREEENGRGNFPPRFSGLQFPNYSSELNVNALELDDSALYLCASSLGPGLGQPQHFGDGTRLSIL.

The J gene is TRBJ2-1, the V gene TRBV7-2. The germline V gene has CDR1 SGHTA and CDR2 FQGNSA. The CDR3 sequence is 14 residues long. The CDR3 is CASGPIAPDNEQFF.

The chain has TRBV5-1 and TRBJ2-7. The V gene's germline CDR1 is SGHRS and CDR2 YFSETQ. The CDR3 runs to 14 residues. CDR3 region: CASSLRQPSYEQYF.

V gene TRBV19 combines with J gene TRBJ2-1; lacking DNA, the TRBD1 call made by TCRdb goes unchecked. Looked up from germline, CDR1 is LNHDA and CDR2 is SQIVND (reference sequence). The CDR3 runs 16 residues. The chain's CDR3 is CASSTTRDNIYNEQFF.

The CDR3 spells CASSGGGGAYEQYF. The chain joins TRBV2 to TRBJ2-7. The CDR3 runs 14 residues. CDR1 is SNHLY and CDR2 is FYNNEI in the germline V gene.

The CDR3 region is CASSLGQGGPLHF. V usage is TRBV10-1 and J usage is TRBJ1-6; TCRdb indicates TRBD1, and absent DNA this call remains unverified. This CDR3 has 13 amino acids. The germline gives CDR1 WNHNN, CDR2 SYGVQD (reference sequence).

This chain's CDR3 is CSARVPGTSGYEQYF. This rearrangement joins TRBV20-1 to TRBJ2-7; TCRdb's D call, TRBD2, is unchecked because there is no DNA. The germline gives CDR1 DFQATT, CDR2 SNEGSKA (reference sequence). This CDR3 is built from 15 residues.

This chain connects TRBV7-9 to TRBJ2-2. The CDR3 runs to 15 residues. Germline CDR1 reads SEHNR; CDR2 reads FQNEAQ (reference sequence). The CDR3: CASDGRRANTGELFF.

The chain joins TRBV4-1 to TRBJ1-2. Germline V CDR1 and CDR2: MGHRA, YSYEKL. The CDR3 sequence is 14 residues long. The CDR3 sequence: CASRPLGAKYGYTF.

The chain couples TRBV20-1 to TRBJ2-3; checking the TCRdb D call of TRBD2 is not possible without DNA. Per the germline V gene, CDR1 is DFQATT and CDR2 is SNEGSKA (reference sequence). This CDR3 comprises 15 residues. CDR3 amino acids: CSARLAGGYTDTQYF.

V usage is TRBV28 and J usage is TRBJ1-4; TCRdb names TRBD1, which stays unverified in the absence of DNA. CDR3 length: 14 amino acids. Germline lookup yields CDR1 MDHEN and CDR2 SYDVKM. CDR3 amino acids: CASTIHPDDEKLFF. Complete variable domain (other parts from reference TRBV28 and TRBJ1-4): DVKVTQSSRYLVKRTGEKVFLECVQDMDHENMFWYRQDPGLGLRLIYFSYDVKMKEKGDIPEGYSVSREKKERFSLILESASTNQTSMYLCASTIHPDDEKLFFGSGTQLSVL.

The V gene is TRBV12-3 or TRBV12-4, the J gene TRBJ2-5; TCRdb proposes TRBD2, but this gene call is untestable without DNA. The CDR3 runs to 13 residues. The CDR3 here is CASSLGGLETQYF.

This chain links TRBV6-2 or TRBV6-3 with TRBJ2-7; there is no DNA to check the TCRdb D call of TRBD2. The CDR3 contains 13 residues. Germline CDR1 MNHEY, CDR2 SVGEGT. The CDR3 is CASSGLAGQEQYF.

The rearrangement joins TRBV21-1 to TRBJ2-3. TRBV21-1 corresponds to a pseudogene. This CDR3 is built from 15 residues. The CDR3 loop reads CASSRSPRHTDTQYF.

The rearrangement links TRBV5-5 to TRBJ2-1; TCRdb gives TRBD2 as the D gene, but with no DNA this cannot be confirmed. CDR3 length: 13 residues. In germline, CDR1 is SGHKS, CDR2 YYEKEE (reference sequence). The CDR3 reads CASSLGLAGEQFF.

The chain couples TRBV29-1 to TRBJ2-2; TCRdb selects TRBD1, and the lack of DNA leaves this call unchecked. The CDR3 loop spans 14 amino acids. Germline V gene lookup returns CDR1 SQVTM and CDR2 ANQGSEA. This CDR3 is CSVEPGRSTGELFF.

V usage is TRBV29-1 and J usage is TRBJ2-7; TCRdb designates TRBD1, a call that cannot be tested without DNA. Germline CDR1 is SQVTM and CDR2 is ANQGSEA. The CDR3 is 13 residues long. This CDR3 reads CSVGRTGWDEQYF.

The V call is TRBV27, the J call TRBJ2-2; checking the TCRdb D call of TRBD2 is not possible without DNA. CDR1 is MNHEY and CDR2 is SMNVEV in the germline V gene (reference sequence). CDR3 size: 13 residues. The CDR3: CASSILGPGELFF.